These T cell receptor beta chains were read from a single sample in a study of T-cell memory formation after mild COVID-19. TCRdb analysed the 5' RACE reads with MiXCR anew, one entry per CDR3 protein. In the table there are around 530,000 distinct CDR3 sequences, about 22% of which are singletons. Sequenced input: PBMCs or a T cell subset sorted from them (not recorded which). Receptors originate from an adult woman who had mild COVID-19 (a few samples of this study predate the infection). Cell type and time point are not known. Each CDR3 is given with its conserved first and last residue. The D gene is left open where the match is weak. Size is stated for part of the rows, as once, few or many counts, or as a class when the clone is expanded.

J | length | V | D | size | DNA | CDR3
TRBJ2-5 | 14 | TRBV29-1 | TRBD2 | few | TGCAGCGTTCGACTAGCGGGAAAACTGGAGACCCAGTACTTC | CSVRLAGKLETQYF
TRBJ2-7 | 15 | TRBV5-1 | TRBD2 | few | TGCGCCAGCATGACTAGCGGGTCTCCGTCGAACGAGCAGTACTTC | CASMTSGSPSNEQYF
TRBJ2-7 | 16 | TRBV5-5 | TRBD2 | few | TGTGCCAGCAGCCCCGGACTAGCGGGAGGAATCTACGAGCAGTACTTC | CASSPGLAGGIYEQYF
TRBJ2-7 | 14 | TRBV9 | NA | NA | TGTGCCAGCAGCATTTCCCTACGGGGAGGCGAGCAGTACTTC | CASSISLRGGEQYF
TRBJ2-3 | 12 | TRBV20-1 | NA | few | TGCAGTGCTAGAGTCTGGTCAGATACGCAGTATTTT | CSARVWSDTQYF
TRBJ1-1 | 13 | TRBV2 | NA | NA | TGTGCCAGCAGTGAAAACCCGACGACTGAAGCTTTCTTT | CASSENPTTEAFF
TRBJ1-1 | 17 | TRBV12-3/TRBV12-4 | NA | many | TGTGCCAGCAGTCCTCAATTCGGGATTCTCATGAACACTGAAGCTTTCTTT | CASSPQFGILMNTEAFF
TRBJ2-7 | 15 | TRBV7-9 | TRBD2 | NA | TGTGCCAGCAGCCTGGGACTAGCGGAGACCTACGAGCAGTACTTC | CASSLGLAETYEQYF
TRBJ1-2 | 15 | TRBV18 | NA | NA | TGTGCCAGCTCACCACGGGAGATTATCGCTTATGGCTACACCTTC | CASSPREIIAYGYTF
TRBJ2-5 | 16 | TRBV9 | TRBD2 | few | TGTGCCAGCAGCACCCGGACTAGTTGGGCCCCAGAGACCCAGTACTTC | CASSTRTSWAPETQYF
TRBJ2-1 | 15 | TRBV4-1 | TRBD2 | many | TGCGCCAGCAGCCCTAGCGGGGGCGGCTACAATGAGCAGTTCTTC | CASSPSGGGYNEQFF
TRBJ1-1 | 14 | TRBV14 | NA | NA | TGTGCCAGCAGCCGGTGGACGTTGAACACTGAAGCTTTCTTT | CASSRWTLNTEAFF
TRBJ2-7 | 13 | TRBV15 | NA | few | TGTGCCACCAGCAGGCACGGGGGCTACGAGCAGTACTTC | CATSRHGGYEQYF
TRBJ1-2 | 15 | TRBV12-3/TRBV12-4 | TRBD1 | NA | TGTGCCAGCAGTTTAGGGGACAGGGAATCCGTGGGCTACACCTTC | CASSLGDRESVGYTF
TRBJ1-5 | 14 | TRBV6-1 | NA | few | TGTGCCAGCAGCGAGGGACCGAGCAATCAGCCCCAGCATTTT | CASSEGPSNQPQHF
TRBJ1-4 | 17 | TRBV20-1 | TRBD1 | NA | TGCAGTGCTACAGAACTGGACAGGGGAGAGTCGTATGAAAAACTGTTTTTT | CSATELDRGESYEKLFF
TRBJ1-1 | 12 | TRBV25-1 | NA | NA | TGTGCCAGCAGTGAGGGGGGTACTGAAGCTTTCTTT | CASSEGGTEAFF
TRBJ2-7 | 14 | TRBV27 | NA | NA | TGTGCCAGCAGTTTAACTGAGGGGATCATGGAGCAGTACTTC | CASSLTEGIMEQYF
TRBJ2-1 | 15 | TRBV5-1 | NA | NA | TGCGCCAGCAGCGCGAGGGGTGCGGAAGGCAATGAGCAGTTCTTC | CASSARGAEGNEQFF
TRBJ2-7 | 13 | TRBV25-1 | NA | few | TGTGCCAGCAGGCAGGCCAGCTCCTACGAGCAGTACTTC | CASRQASSYEQYF
TRBJ2-5 | 12 | TRBV7-9 | NA | few | TGTGCCAGCAGCTTGATCCCCAGCGGTCATCACTTC | CASSLIPSGHHF
TRBJ1-2 | 14 | TRBV5-1 | NA | NA | TGCGCCAGCAGCTTGGATACAGTCCTCTATGGCTACACCTTC | CASSLDTVLYGYTF
TRBJ1-4 | 15 | TRBV2 | NA | NA | TGTGCCAGCAGTGAAGCAGGAACAGTTGGAGAAAAACTGTTTTTT | CASSEAGTVGEKLFF
TRBJ2-7 | 16 | TRBV15 | TRBD1 | NA | TGTGCCACCAGCCGTGGACAGGAATTTTCGTTCTACGAGCAGTACTTC | CATSRGQEFSFYEQYF
TRBJ2-6 | 14 | TRBV7-6 | NA | many | TGTGCCAGCAGCTTAGCGGGGTGGGCCAACGTCCTGACTTTC | CASSLAGWANVLTF
TRBJ2-3 | 17 | TRBV4-1 | TRBD2 | NA | TGCGCCAGCAGCCAAGATTGGACTAGCGGGGACACAGATACGCAGTATTTT | CASSQDWTSGDTDTQYF
TRBJ2-7 | 14 | TRBV27 | NA | NA | TGTGCCAGCAGTCCCTCGGGCCTCTCCTACGAGCAGTACTTC | CASSPSGLSYEQYF
TRBJ2-5 | 14 | TRBV5-1 | TRBD2 | NA | TGCGCCAGCAGCTTGGGTCCGACTAGCGAGTTAGTATACTTC | CASSLGPTSELVYF
TRBJ2-1 | 11 | TRBV20-1 | NA | NA | TGCAGTGCCAGGCGTTGGAATGAGCAGTTCTTC | CSARRWNEQFF
TRBJ2-3 | 18 | TRBV12-3/TRBV12-4 | TRBD2 | NA | TGTGCCAGCAGTTTAGCGCGTGGGACTAGCGGGGGTGGAGATACGCAGTATTTT | CASSLARGTSGGGDTQYF
TRBJ1-1 | 14 | TRBV7-9 | NA | few | TGTGCCAGCAGCTTATTGGTACAGAACACTGAAGCTTTCTTT | CASSLLVQNTEAFF
TRBJ2-7 | 14 | TRBV19 | NA | NA | TGTGCCAGTAGTATAGATCGGACCGGGGACGAGCAGTACTTC | CASSIDRTGDEQYF
TRBJ2-3 | 18 | TRBV7-9 | TRBD2 | NA | TGTGCCAGCAGCCTTTCGGGGACTAGCGGGAGGGGCACAGATACGCAGTATTTT | CASSLSGTSGRGTDTQYF
TRBJ2-7 | 14 | TRBV10-3 | NA | few | TGTGCCATCAAACCAGAAGAGAGGGCCTACGAGCAGTACTTC | CAIKPEERAYEQYF
TRBJ1-5 | 14 | TRBV27 | TRBD1 | NA | TGTGCCAGCAGATCGACAGGGGGCAATCAGCCCCAGCATTTT | CASRSTGGNQPQHF
TRBJ2-7 | 17 | TRBV18 | TRBD2 | NA | TGTGCCAGCTCACCACCTGGCAAGGGACTAGGCTCCTACGAGCAGTACTTC | CASSPPGKGLGSYEQYF